The source of this T cell receptor (beta chain) is a study of T cell responses to AZD1222 COVID-19 vaccine. Germline V gene lookup returns CDR1 SGHTA and CDR2 FQGNSA. The CDR3 extends over 12 amino acids. V lost 5 bases, J lost 7 bases, and 11 bases lay in between. General study findings and limits: Only six AZD1222 recipients tested seropositive at baseline. Donors in the cohort were predominantly white British and more often female, and clonal diversity was possibly underestimated.

As concerns this clone: Its antigen is currently unknown.

TCRdb keeps only in-frame clones here, not all; method: immunoSEQ multiplex PCR. The table records 150,000 to 180,000 clones, more than 75% of them present only once. This sample comprised peripheral blood, obtained on day 0 of AZD1222 vaccination. The gene calls are TRBV7-2 and TRBJ1-2, with D unresolved. The receptor was isolated from an adult in good health. The CDR3 nucleotides read TGTGCCAGCAGCCGAACACGGGGTGGCTACACCTTC. This sequence encodes CASSRTRGGYTF. Complete variable domain (other parts from reference TRBV7-2 and TRBJ1-2): GAGVSQSPSNKVTEKGKDVELRCDPISGHTALYWYRQSLGQGLEFLIYFQGNSAPDKSGLPSDRFSAERTGGSVSTLTIQRTQQEDSAVYLCASSRTRGGYTFGSGTRLTVV.